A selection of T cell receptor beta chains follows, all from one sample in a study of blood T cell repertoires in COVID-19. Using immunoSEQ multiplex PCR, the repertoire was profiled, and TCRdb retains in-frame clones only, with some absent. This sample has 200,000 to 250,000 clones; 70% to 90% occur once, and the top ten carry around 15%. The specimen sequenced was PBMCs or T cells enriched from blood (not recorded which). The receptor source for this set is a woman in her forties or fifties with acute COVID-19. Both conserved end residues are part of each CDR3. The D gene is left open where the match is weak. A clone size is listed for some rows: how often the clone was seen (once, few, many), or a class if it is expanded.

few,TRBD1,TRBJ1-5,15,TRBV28,CASSDGTEYNQPQHF,TGTGCCAGCAGTGACGGGACAGAATACAATCAGCCCCAGCATTTT
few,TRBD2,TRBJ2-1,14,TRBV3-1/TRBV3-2,CASSQVGTSGSRFF,TGTGCCAGCAGCCAAGTCGGGACTAGCGGGAGCCGGTTCTTC
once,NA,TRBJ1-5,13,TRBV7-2,CASSLSRDQPQHF,TGTGCCAGCAGCTTATCTCGGGATCAGCCCCAGCATTTT
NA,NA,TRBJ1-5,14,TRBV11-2,CASSLGGGNQPQHF,TGTGCCAGCAGCTTAGGCGGGGGCAATCAGCCCCAGCATTTT
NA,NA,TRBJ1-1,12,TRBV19,CASTQTGTEAFF,TGTGCCAGTACCCAAACGGGGACTGAAGCTTTCTTT
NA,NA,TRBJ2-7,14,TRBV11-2,CASSLGRGSYEQYF,TGTGCCAGCAGCTTAGGGCGGGGCTCCTACGAGCAGTACTTC
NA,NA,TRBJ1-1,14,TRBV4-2,CASSQEAGVTEAFF,TGTGCCAGCAGCCAAGAGGCAGGGGTCACTGAAGCTTTCTTT
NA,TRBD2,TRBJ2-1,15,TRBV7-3,CASSGASGIGNEQFF,TGTGCCAGCAGCGGGGCTAGCGGGATCGGCAATGAGCAGTTCTTC
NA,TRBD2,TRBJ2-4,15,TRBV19,CASSKLAGGRNIQYF,TGTGCCAGTAGTAAACTAGCGGGAGGAAGAAACATTCAGTACTTC
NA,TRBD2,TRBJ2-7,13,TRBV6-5,CASSLAGVNEQYF,TGTGCCAGCAGCCTGGCGGGAGTGAACGAGCAGTACTTC
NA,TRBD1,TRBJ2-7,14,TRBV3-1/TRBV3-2,CASSPGQGLGEQYF,TGTGCCAGCAGCCCGGGACAGGGATTGGGCGAGCAGTACTTC
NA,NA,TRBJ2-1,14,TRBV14,CASSPSRGYNEQFF,TGTGCCAGCAGCCCCTCACGGGGGTACAATGAGCAGTTCTTC
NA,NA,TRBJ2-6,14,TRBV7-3,CASSWAPGANVLTF,TGTGCCAGCAGCTGGGCTCCTGGGGCCAACGTCCTGACTTTC
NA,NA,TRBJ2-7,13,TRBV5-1,CASSITAPHEQYF,TGCGCCAGCAGCATCACAGCCCCCCACGAGCAGTACTTC
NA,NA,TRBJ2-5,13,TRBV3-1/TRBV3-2,CASSQAGEETQYF,TGTGCCAGCAGCCAAGCAGGGGAGGAGACCCAGTACTTC
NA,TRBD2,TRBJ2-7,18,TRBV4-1,CASSQWPSGGLSSYEQYF,TGCGCCAGCAGCCAGTGGCCTAGCGGCGGATTAAGCTCCTACGAGCAGTACTTC
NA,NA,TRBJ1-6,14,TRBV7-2,CASSFAGGNSPLHF,TGTGCCAGCAGCTTCGCGGGTGGCAATTCACCCCTCCACTTT
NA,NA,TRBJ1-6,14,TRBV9,CASSADSSYSPLHF,TGTGCCAGCAGCGCCGACAGCAGCTATTCACCCCTCCACTTT
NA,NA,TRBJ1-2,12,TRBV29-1,CSVEQGRYGYTF,TGCAGCGTTGAGCAGGGTCGGTATGGCTACACCTTC
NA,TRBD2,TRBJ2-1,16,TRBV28,CASSSPLAAIYNEQFF,TGTGCCAGCAGTAGTCCGCTAGCGGCGATCTACAATGAGCAGTTCTTC
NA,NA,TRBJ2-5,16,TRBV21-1,CASSRPGTSAQETQYF,TGTGCCAGCAGCCGACCCGGGACTAGCGCCCAAGAGACCCAGTACTTC
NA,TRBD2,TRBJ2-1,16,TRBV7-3,CASSLGIAGGENEQFF,TGTGCCAGCAGCTTAGGGATAGCGGGAGGTGAGAATGAGCAGTTCTTC
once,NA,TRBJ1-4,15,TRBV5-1,CASSLGGHLNEKLFF,TGCGCCAGCAGCTTGGGTGGCCATCTTAATGAAAAACTGTTTTTT
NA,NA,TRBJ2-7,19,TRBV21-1,CASSKAWTDKVRTYYEQYF,TGTGCCAGCAGCAAAGCTTGGACAGACAAGGTCAGAACCTACTACGAGCAGTACTTC
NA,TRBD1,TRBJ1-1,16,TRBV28,CASSLGQGGRNTEAFF,TGTGCCAGCAGTTTAGGCCAGGGGGGAAGGAACACTGAAGCTTTCTTT
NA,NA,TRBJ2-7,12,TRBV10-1,CASRSGPGEQYF,TGCGCCAGCAGAAGCGGCCCCGGCGAGCAGTACTTC
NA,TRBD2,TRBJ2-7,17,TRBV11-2,CASSLRSGRGRGDEQYF,TGTGCCAGCAGCTTAAGGTCCGGTCGCGGGAGAGGGGACGAGCAGTACTTC
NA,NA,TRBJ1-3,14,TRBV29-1,CSVRGPSAGNTIYF,TGCAGCGTTAGGGGTCCCTCCGCTGGAAACACCATATATTTT
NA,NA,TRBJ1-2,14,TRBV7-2,CASTPNGQGDGYTF,TGTGCCAGCACCCCCAACGGACAAGGGGATGGCTACACCTTC
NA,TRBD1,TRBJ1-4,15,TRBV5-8,CASSSGQALNEKLFF,TGTGCCAGCAGCTCCGGACAGGCCCTTAATGAAAAACTGTTTTTT
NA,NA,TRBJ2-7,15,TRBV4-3,CASSQEWGRNYEQYF,TGCGCCAGCAGCCAAGAGTGGGGGAGGAACTACGAGCAGTACTTC
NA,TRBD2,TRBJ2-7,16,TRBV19,CASSIGGGSGSYEQYF,TGTGCCAGTAGTATCGGGGGGGGCAGTGGCTCCTACGAGCAGTACTTC
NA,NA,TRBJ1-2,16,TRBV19,CASSIDPTGGYYGYTF,TGTGCCAGTAGTATAGACCCCACCGGCGGATACTATGGCTACACCTTC
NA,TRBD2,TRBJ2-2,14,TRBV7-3,CASSWSGNGGELFF,TGTGCCAGCAGCTGGAGCGGGAACGGCGGGGAGCTGTTTTTT
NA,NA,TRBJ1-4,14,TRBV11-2,CASSLGYRNEKLFF,TGTGCCAGCAGCTTAGGTTACCGGAATGAAAAACTGTTTTTT
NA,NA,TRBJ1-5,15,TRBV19,CASSSRVHLTQPQHF,TGTGCCAGTAGTTCACGGGTCCACCTGACTCAGCCCCAGCATTTT
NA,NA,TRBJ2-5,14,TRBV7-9,CASSLGAGTKTQYF,TGTGCCAGCAGCTTAGGGGCAGGGACAAAGACCCAGTACTTC
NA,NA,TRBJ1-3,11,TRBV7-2,CASSLYSTIYF,TGTGCCAGCAGCTTATATTCCACCATATATTTT
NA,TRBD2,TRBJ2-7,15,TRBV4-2,CASSQGPGGLYEQYF,TGTGCCAGCAGCCAAGGACCGGGAGGGCTATACGAGCAGTACTTC
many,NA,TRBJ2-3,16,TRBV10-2,CASGGERVGSTDTQYF,TGCGCCAGCGGTGGGGAGAGGGTTGGTAGCACAGATACGCAGTATTTT
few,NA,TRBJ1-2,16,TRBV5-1,CASRDRDKHQHYGYTF,TGCGCCAGCAGGGACAGAGACAAACACCAGCACTATGGCTACACCTTC
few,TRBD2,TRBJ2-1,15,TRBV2,CASSYLAGGPNEQFF,TGTGCCAGCAGTTACCTAGCGGGAGGGCCGAATGAGCAGTTCTTC
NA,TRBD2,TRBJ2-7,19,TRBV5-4,CASSLGEGIQGLLSYEQYF,TGTGCCAGCAGCTTGGGGGAGGGAATCCAAGGTCTCCTCTCCTACGAGCAGTACTTC
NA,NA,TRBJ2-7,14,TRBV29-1,CSVEAQGGIHEQYF,TGCAGCGTTGAAGCCCAGGGGGGTATTCACGAGCAGTACTTC
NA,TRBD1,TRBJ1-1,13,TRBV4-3,CASSPGQGMTAFF,TGCGCCAGCAGCCCGGGACAGGGGATGACTGCTTTCTTT
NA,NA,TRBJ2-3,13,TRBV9,CASSPGTLQGQYF,TGTGCCAGCAGCCCCGGGACTCTACAAGGGCAGTATTTT
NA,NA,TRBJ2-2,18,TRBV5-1,CASSSTGQSFLSTGELFF,TGCGCCAGCAGCTCCACGGGACAAAGTTTCCTGTCCACCGGGGAGCTGTTTTTT
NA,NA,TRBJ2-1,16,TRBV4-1,CASSQVPGLLGDEQFF,TGCGCCAGCAGCCAAGTCCCGGGACTGCTTGGCGATGAGCAGTTCTTC